The 8 T cell receptor beta chains reported below all come from one sample, sequenced in a study of blood T cell repertoires in COVID-19. Some clones are missing from TCRdb's copy, which holds only in-frame ones; the method was immunoSEQ multiplex PCR. Altogether roughly 290,000 clones are present, 75% to 90% being singletons, with the ten largest covering approximately 1.5%. The sample consisted of PBMCs or T cells enriched from blood (not recorded which). These receptors were collected from a woman aged 40 to 49 who had recovered from COVID-19.

V is TRBV30 and J is TRBJ1-3; no definite D call. The length of the CDR3 is 12 residues. From germline, CDR1 is GTSNPN and CDR2 SVGIG (reference sequence). Trimming stripped 2 bases from V and 3 bases from J, with 5 bases between. Here the CDR3 DNA reads TGTGCCTGGAGTTCGGGTGGAAACACCATATATTTT. Translated, it gives CAWSSGGNTIYF.

The chain combines TRBV7-2 with TRBJ2-3; the D is unclear. V lost 5 bases and J lost 2, with 11 bases in between. The CDR3 sequence is 14 residues long. Germline CDR1 reads SGHTA; CDR2 reads FQGNSA. CDR3 sequence reads: CASSLRPFTDTQYF. In DNA, the CDR3 is TGTGCCAGCAGCCTCCGTCCCTTCACAGATACGCAGTATTTT.

This clone has more than one count but fewer than ten. The J gene is TRBJ2-2, the V gene TRBV7-2; TRBD2 agrees at 12 bases. The V and J ends lost 1 base and 3 bases, in that order; junction bases with no gene match: 9. This CDR3 is 19 amino acids long. Germline CDR1 is SGHTA and CDR2 is FQGNSA. This chain's CDR3 is CASSLELASGRDHTGELFF. CDR3 DNA: TGTGCCAGCAGCTTAGAGTTGGCTAGCGGGAGGGACCACACCGGGGAGCTGTTTTTT.

The CDR3 DNA is TGTGCCAGCAGCCGCGGGGGACAGGGGGCGCATCCCTATGGCTACACCTTC. Amino acid sequence: CASSRGGQGAHPYGYTF. The chain recombines TRBV5-6 with TRBJ1-2, with 12 nucleotides matching TRBD1. The germline V gene has CDR1 SGHDT and CDR2 YYEEEE. V lost 4 bases, J lost 4 bases, and 11 bases stayed unmatched. This CDR3 has 17 residues.

The genes are TRBV24-1 and TRBJ2-3, with D unclear. The V gene lost 5 bases and the J gene lost 2 bases, with 7 bases spanning the gap. This CDR3 is built from 13 residues. CDR1 KGHDR and CDR2 SFDVKD come from the germline V gene. The CDR3 nucleotides are TGTGCCACCAGTGCCAGATACACAGATACGCAGTATTTT. It codes for CATSARYTDTQYF.

This chain uses TRBV9 with TRBJ1-2, with D unclear. V lost 1 base, J lost 2 bases, and 9 bases lay in between. Per the germline V gene, CDR1 is SGDLS and CDR2 is YYNGEE. This CDR3 spans 14 amino acids. CDR3 amino acids: CASSVTAQNYGYTF. CDR3 coding DNA: TGTGCCAGCAGCGTAACGGCACAGAACTATGGCTACACCTTC.

The chain carries TRBV30 and TRBJ1-2; 7 bases align to TRBD1. The V gene end was trimmed by 0 bases and the J gene end by 2 bases; junction bases not matched to a gene: 3. In germline, CDR1 is GTSNPN, CDR2 SVGIG (reference sequence). The CDR3 consists of 14 residues. CDR3 DNA: TGTGCCTGGAGTGTAACAGGGGCGAACTATGGCTACACCTTC. Translated: CAWSVTGANYGYTF.

This chain joins TRBV30 and TRBJ2-3, with 10 bases that match TRBD2. Looked up from germline, CDR1 is GTSNPN and CDR2 is SVGIG (reference sequence). The CDR3 has 16 residues. Trimming cost V 0 bases and J 2 bases; bases outside gene matches: 5. The CDR3 nucleotides read TGTGCCTGGAGTGTGGGTCTAGCGGGAGCCACAGATACGCAGTATTTT. This translates into CAWSVGLAGATDTQYF.